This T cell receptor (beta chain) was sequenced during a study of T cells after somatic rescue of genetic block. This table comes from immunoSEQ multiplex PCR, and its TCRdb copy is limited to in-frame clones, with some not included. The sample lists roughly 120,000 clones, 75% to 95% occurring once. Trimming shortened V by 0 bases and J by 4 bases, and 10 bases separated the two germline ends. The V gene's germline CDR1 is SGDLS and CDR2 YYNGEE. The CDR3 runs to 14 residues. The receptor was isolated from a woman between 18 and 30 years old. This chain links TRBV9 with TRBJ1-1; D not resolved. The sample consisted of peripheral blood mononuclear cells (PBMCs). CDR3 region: CASSVAPLGTEAFF. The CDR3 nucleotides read TGTGCCAGCAGCGTAGCTCCTTTGGGCACTGAAGCTTTCTTT.